Below, 24 T cell receptor beta chains from the same sample are listed, as sequenced in a study of blood T cells in healthy people across ages. Using a J-beta primer mix together with a sample-barcoded 5' primer, a second PCR was run for roughly 6 to 12 cycles. TCRdb ran MiXCR on the 5' RACE reads and lists one entry per CDR3 protein. Among 1.2 million to 1.5 million distinct CDR3 sequences listed, almost 60% were seen once. The specimen was blood. Every receptor here comes from a man aged 18 to 30 in good health.

This chain links TRBV11-2 with TRBJ2-1; 8 bases agree with TRBD2. CDR3 length equals 17 residues. In germline, CDR1 is SGHAT, CDR2 FQNNGV. J lost 7 bases, V lost 1 base, and 12 bases had no gene match. CDR3 in DNA: TGTGCCAGCAGCTTAGTTCGACTCATAACGGGAGGGAATGAGCAGTTCTTC. It codes for CASSLVRLITGGNEQFF.

The chain combines TRBV3-1 with TRBJ2-1, with TRBD2 as a possible D gene (5 bases). V was cut by 8 bases and J by 9 bases, with 14 bases left in between. The CDR3 runs to 12 residues. Germline CDR1 is LGHDT and CDR2 is YNNKEL (reference sequence). The DNA of the CDR3 is TGTGCCAGCCAGCTCCCAGGAGGTGAGCAGTTCTTC. It specifies CASQLPGGEQFF.

CDR3: CASSPLAGENSEQFF. For the CDR3, the DNA is TGTGCCAGCAGCCCCCTAGCGGGGGAGAACAGTGAGCAGTTCTTC. The J gene is TRBJ2-1, the V gene TRBV27; 10 nucleotides match TRBD2. The CDR3 is 15 residues long. V gave up 6 bases and J gave up 9 bases; unmatched junction bases: 11. Per germline, CDR1 MNHEY and CDR2 SMNVEV (reference sequence).

V and J are TRBV7-9 and TRBJ1-4; no clear D gene. The germline V gene has CDR1 SEHNR and CDR2 FQNEAQ (reference sequence). The CDR3 covers 14 residues. V lost 2 bases and J lost 7, with 11 bases in between. The CDR3 is CASSLKANGEKLFF. The CDR3 DNA sequence: TGTGCCAGCAGCTTAAAGGCGAACGGTGAAAAACTGTTTTTT.

This clonotype has just a few counts. V and J are TRBV27 and TRBJ1-1; 8 positions match TRBD1. Germline V gene sequence: CDR1 MNHEY, CDR2 SMNVEV (reference sequence). This CDR3 comprises 15 residues. V gave up 10 bases and J gave up 3 bases; unmatched junction bases: 13. CDR3 protein: CATRDRMRWDTEAFF. CDR3 in DNA: TGTGCCACCAGGGACAGGATGAGGTGGGACACTGAAGCTTTCTTT.

DNA of the CDR3: TGTGCCAGCAGCCCAAATATCCCCTACGAGCAGTACTTC. Its protein is CASSPNIPYEQYF. V and J are TRBV7-2 and TRBJ2-7; D is unclear. Trimming pared 5 bases from V and 2 bases from J, leaving 10 bases between. The CDR3 has 13 amino acids. The germline V gene encodes CDR1 SGHTA and CDR2 FQGNSA.

Concerning this clonotype itself: An end of the junction differs from the germline gene, which may be a read error. The chain carries TRBV7-2 and TRBJ2-7; D gene ambiguous. Germline V gives CDR1 SGHTA, CDR2 FQGNSA. This CDR3 is 14 amino acids long. DNA of the CDR3: TGTGCCAGCAGCTTAGTGGAGAACTCCTACGGGCAGTACTTC. It translates to CASSLVENSYGQYF. Variable domain in full (rest from reference TRBV7-2 and TRBJ2-7): GAGVSQSPSNKVTEKGKDVELRCDPISGHTALYWYRQSLGQGLEFLIYFQGNSAPDKSGLPSDRFSAERTGGSVSTLTIQRTQQEDSAVYLCASSLVENSYGQYFGPGTRLTVT.

This chain connects TRBV10-1 to TRBJ1-2, with 8 positions matching TRBD1. The CDR3 spans 16 residues. Germline CDR1 WNHNN, CDR2 SYGVQD (reference sequence). V dropped 3 bases and J dropped 0; count of bases not matched to a gene: 6. This chain's CDR3 is CASSDPLGQANYGYTF. The CDR3 DNA reads as TGCGCCAGCAGTGACCCCTTGGGACAGGCTAACTATGGCTACACCTTC.

CDR3 protein: CASSLQGLNQPQHF. As DNA, the CDR3 is TGTGCCAGCAGTTTACAGGGGTTGAATCAGCCCCAGCATTTT. The rearrangement links TRBV27 to TRBJ1-5; D is perhaps TRBD1 (6 bases). Germline V gene sequence: CDR1 MNHEY, CDR2 SMNVEV (reference sequence). V lost 2 bases and J 4 bases, leaving 9 bases between the germline ends. The CDR3 covers 14 residues.

This chain uses TRBV9 with TRBJ2-7; 9 nucleotides align to TRBD1. Germline V CDR1 and CDR2: SGDLS, YYNGEE. Trimming removed 3 bases from V and 4 bases from J; junction bases left unmatched: 8. The CDR3 runs 15 residues. Here the CDR3 reads CASSGTGQGFYEQYF. CDR3 DNA: TGTGCCAGCAGCGGGACGGGACAGGGTTTTTACGAGCAGTACTTC. Filled out from reference TRBV9 and TRBJ2-7, the complete variable domain reads DSGVTQTPKHLITATGQRVTLRCSPRSGDLSVYWYQQSLDQGLQFLIQYYNGEERAKGNILERFSAQQFPDLHSELNLSSLELGDSALYFCASSGTGQGFYEQYFGPGTRLTVT.

The chain links TRBV9 to TRBJ2-1, with unresolved D. The germline V gene encodes CDR1 SGDLS and CDR2 YYNGEE. V gave up 6 bases and J gave up 0 bases, with 13 bases separating them. This CDR3 is built from 15 residues. The CDR3: CASNPFESSYNEQFF. In nucleotides, the CDR3 is TGTGCCAGCAACCCCTTCGAGAGCTCCTACAATGAGCAGTTCTTC.

This chain uses TRBV29-1 with TRBJ1-1; D is possibly TRBD1 (6 bases). CDR3 length: 13 residues. Germline assignment: CDR1 SQVTM and CDR2 ANQGSEA. With 4 bases removed from V and 1 base from J, the gap between germline ends came to 10 bases. The CDR3 nucleotides read TGCAGCGTTGCCGGGGGGGCGAACACTGAAGCTTTCTTT. Protein sequence: CSVAGGANTEAFF. Combining the CDR3 with reference TRBV29-1 and TRBJ1-1 gives the whole variable domain SAVISQKPSRDICQRGTSLTIQCQVDSQVTMMFWYRQQPGQSLTLIATANQGSEATYESGFVIDKFPISRPNLTFSTLTVSNMSPEDSSIYLCSVAGGANTEAFFGQGTRLTVV.

Turning to this clonotype: Sequence at one end of the junction differs from germline and may be a read error. The chain joins TRBV7-7 to TRBJ2-2; tentatively, D is TRBD2 (5 bases). The germline V gene encodes CDR1 SSHAT and CDR2 FNYEAQ (reference sequence). The CDR3 loop spans 15 amino acids. The CDR3 DNA reads TGTGCTAGCAGCTCGCTCCCGGGGTCTTCGGGGGAGCTGTTTTTT. Translation: CASSSLPGSSGELFF.

This clonotype was found a few times. J is TRBJ2-7 and V is TRBV5-1; a weak D match, TRBD1 (6 bases). This CDR3 is built from 15 residues. CDR1 and CDR2 (germline): SGHRS, YFSETQ. Between the trimmed V and J ends, which lost 1 base and 3 bases, there was a span of 14 bases. Here the CDR3 reads CASSLFVTGVYEQYF. The CDR3 DNA sequence: TGCGCCAGCAGCTTGTTCGTGACAGGTGTCTACGAGCAGTACTTC.

The V and J genes are TRBV11-2 and TRBJ1-2; 9 positions agree with TRBD1. V lost 6 bases to trimming and J lost 7 bases; unmatched junction nucleotides: 3. In germline, CDR1 is SGHAT, CDR2 FQNNGV. This CDR3 contains 12 residues. In DNA, the CDR3 is TGTGCCAGCAGGGGACAGGGTTTTGGCTACACCTTC. Translation: CASRGQGFGYTF. Filled out from reference TRBV11-2 and TRBJ1-2, the complete variable domain reads EAGVAQSPRYKIIEKRQSVAFWCNPISGHATLYWYQQILGQGPKLLIQFQNNGVVDDSQLPKDRFSAERLKGVDSTLKIQPAKLEDSAVYLCASRGQGFGYTFGSGTRLTVV.

This chain uses TRBV7-9 with TRBJ2-3, with TRBD2 identical over 7 bases. CDR1 and CDR2 (germline): SEHNR, FQNEAQ (reference sequence). The CDR3 loop spans 16 amino acids. V shed 2 bases, J shed 2 bases, and the junction held 7 bases outside the gene matches. The CDR3 DNA reads TGTGCCAGCAGCTTAAAAGCGGGGACTTACACAGATACGCAGTATTTT. It yields the protein CASSLKAGTYTDTQYF.

The rearrangement links TRBV5-1 to TRBJ1-1, with D hard to call. Between the trimmed V and J ends, which lost 0 bases and 8 bases, there was a span of 14 bases. Germline loops: CDR1 SGHRS, CDR2 YFSETQ. The length of the CDR3 is 14 residues. CDR3 in amino acids: CASSLDPRGLEAFF. The CDR3 bases are TGCGCCAGCAGCTTGGACCCCCGGGGTTTGGAAGCTTTCTTT.

The V call is TRBV15, the J call TRBJ2-2, with D uncertain. V was trimmed by 0 bases and J by 2 bases, leaving 4 bases between them. This CDR3 comprises 14 residues. In germline, CDR1 is LNHNV, CDR2 YYDKDF (reference sequence). In nucleotides, the CDR3 is TGTGCCACCAGCAGAGATCCAAACACCGGGGAGCTGTTTTTT. It codes for CATSRDPNTGELFF.

This clonotype was found a few times. This chain joins TRBV20-1 and TRBJ2-1; D unclear. The V end was cut by 3 bases, the J end by 0 bases, with 12 bases between. Germline-derived CDR1 and CDR2 are DFQATT and SNEGSKA (reference sequence). The CDR3 length is 15 residues. The CDR3 sequence: CSASPRKSSYNEQFF. CDR3 DNA: TGCAGTGCTAGTCCACGGAAAAGCTCCTACAATGAGCAGTTCTTC.

Here the CDR3 DNA reads TGCAGTGCTAGAGATGGAACCAGCGGAGACAATGAGCAGTTCTTC. It encodes CSARDGTSGDNEQFF. This chain links TRBV20-1 with TRBJ2-1; possible D gene TRBD2, 5 bases. The CDR3 totals 15 residues. V was cut by 0 bases and J by 5 bases, with 14 bases left in between. The germline CDR1 and CDR2 sequences are DFQATT and SNEGSKA (reference sequence).

In this sample, this clonotype turned up a few times. The genes are TRBV5-5 and TRBJ2-5; D gene uncertain. CDR1 and CDR2 (germline): SGHKS, YYEKEE (reference sequence). The CDR3 sequence is 14 residues long. The V end was cut by 4 bases, the J end by 4 bases, with 14 bases between. The CDR3 coding sequence is TGTGCCAGCAGCCGAGAAGCCCTCACAGAGACCCAGTACTTC. Translated, it gives CASSREALTETQYF. The entire variable domain, with the rest obtained from reference TRBV5-5 and TRBJ2-5, is as follows: DAGVTQSPTHLIKTRGQQVTLRCSPISGHKSVSWYQQVLGQGPQFIFQYYEKEERGRGNFPDRFSARQFPNYSSELNVNALLLGDSALYLCASSREALTETQYFGPGTRLLVL.

This clonotype was observed a handful of times. The chain employs TRBV6-5 and TRBJ1-6; D possibly corresponds to TRBD1 (5 bases). V lost 8 bases, J lost 4 bases, and 12 bases lay in between. CDR1 is MNHEY and CDR2 is SVGAGI in the germline V gene. CDR3 length: 14 residues. The CDR3 spells CASSTELYNSPLHF. The CDR3 DNA follows: TGTGCCAGCTCGACAGAGCTTTATAATTCACCCCTCCACTTT.

The V and J genes are TRBV6-5 and TRBJ2-5; 16 bases are shared with TRBD2. The assigned J gene may be wrong: the sequence end matches TRBJ2-7 better. CDR1 is MNHEY, CDR2 SVGAGI, per germline. The CDR3 consists of 16 residues. CDR3 sequence reads: CASSSGTSGGAYEQYF. The CDR3 DNA reads as TGTGCCAGCAGTAGCGGGACTAGCGGGGGGGCCTACGAGCAGTACTTC.

The J gene is TRBJ1-5, the V gene TRBV28; D is undetermined. This CDR3 is built from 11 residues. V lost 6 bases and J lost 11, with 11 bases in between. Germline V gene data show CDR1 as MDHEN and CDR2 as SYDVKM. CDR3 sequence reads: CASRSDVTQHF. CDR3 bases: TGTGCCAGCAGGTCTGATGTGACCCAGCATTTT.